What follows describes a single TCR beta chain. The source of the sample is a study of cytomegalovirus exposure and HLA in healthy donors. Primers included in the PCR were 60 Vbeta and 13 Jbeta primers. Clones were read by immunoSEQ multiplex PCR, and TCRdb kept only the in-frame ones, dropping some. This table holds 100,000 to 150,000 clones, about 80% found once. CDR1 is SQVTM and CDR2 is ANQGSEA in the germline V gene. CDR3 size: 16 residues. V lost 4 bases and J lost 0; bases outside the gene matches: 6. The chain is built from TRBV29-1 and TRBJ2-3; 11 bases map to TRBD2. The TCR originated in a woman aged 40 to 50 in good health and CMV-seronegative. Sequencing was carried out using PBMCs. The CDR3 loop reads CSVGGSGGASTDTQYF. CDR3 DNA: TGCAGCGTTGGAGGTAGCGGGGGGGCTAGCACAGATACGCAGTATTTT.